The table lists the clone carrying this T cell receptor beta chain with many counts. Its antigen is unknown. J was trimmed by 6 bases and V by 8 bases; bases with no gene match: 10. CDR3 size: 15 residues. CDR1 is MNHNS and CDR2 is SASEGT in the germline V gene. This sample's time point: pre-sensitization, week 0. Regarding treatment: therapeutic diphenylcyclopropenone sensitization with weekly scalp DPC. Single cDNA molecules in the library carried unique molecular identifiers attached during preparation. TCRdb re-called the RACE reads through MiXCR, storing one row per CDR3 protein. Altogether 95,000 to 150,000 distinct CDR3 sequences are present, roughly 14% being singletons, with the ten largest covering about 3%. The data are from a study of human T cells and chemical hapten exposure. Background on the study: Doses of diphenylcyclopropenone went to the patients' scalps weekly throughout the roughly 24-week study.

The study, taken as a whole, reports: Expanded TCRs made up significantly more big CDR3 similarity clusters than controls did.

The chain recombines TRBV6-1 with TRBJ1-6; 7 bases align to TRBD1. This sample comprised whole blood, obtained in connection with sensitization to the hapten diphenylcyclopropenone (DPC). The TCR was taken from a young woman with alopecia areata. Some clones in this sample may be carry-over from other donors' samples. CDR3 bases: TGTGCCAGCCTTCCCCGACAGGGCGGTAATTCACCCCTCCACTTT. It encodes CASLPRQGGNSPLHF.